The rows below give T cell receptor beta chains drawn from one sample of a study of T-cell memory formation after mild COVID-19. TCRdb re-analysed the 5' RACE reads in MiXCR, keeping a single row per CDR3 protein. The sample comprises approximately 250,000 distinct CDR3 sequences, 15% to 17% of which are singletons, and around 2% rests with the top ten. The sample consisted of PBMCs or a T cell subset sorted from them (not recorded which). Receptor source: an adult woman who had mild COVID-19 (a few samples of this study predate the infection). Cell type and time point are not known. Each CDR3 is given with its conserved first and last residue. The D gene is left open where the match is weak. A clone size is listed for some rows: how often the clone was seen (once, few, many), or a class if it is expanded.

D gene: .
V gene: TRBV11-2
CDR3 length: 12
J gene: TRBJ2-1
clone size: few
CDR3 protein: CASSLFREEQFF
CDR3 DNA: TGTGCCAGCAGCTTATTTCGGGAGGAGCAGTTCTTC

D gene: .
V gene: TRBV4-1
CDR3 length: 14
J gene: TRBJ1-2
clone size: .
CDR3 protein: CASSQDGGMAGYTF
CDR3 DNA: TGCGCCAGCAGCCAAGATGGAGGCATGGCTGGCTACACCTTC

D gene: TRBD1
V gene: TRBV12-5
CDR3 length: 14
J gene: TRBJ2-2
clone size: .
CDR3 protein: CASEGTANTGELFF
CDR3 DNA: TGTGCTAGTGAAGGGACAGCGAACACCGGGGAGCTGTTTTTT

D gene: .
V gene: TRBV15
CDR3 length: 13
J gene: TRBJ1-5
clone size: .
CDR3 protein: CATSSTSNQPQHF
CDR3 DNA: TGTGCCACCAGCAGTACGAGCAATCAGCCCCAGCATTTT

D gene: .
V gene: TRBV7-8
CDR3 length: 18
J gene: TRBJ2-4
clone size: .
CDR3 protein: CASSSHGVGPIAKNIQYF
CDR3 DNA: TGTGCCAGCAGCAGCCATGGTGTAGGCCCCATAGCCAAAAACATTCAGTACTTC

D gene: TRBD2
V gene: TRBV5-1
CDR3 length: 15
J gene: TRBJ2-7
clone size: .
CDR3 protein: CASSLLGLAGDEQYF
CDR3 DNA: TGCGCCAGCAGCTTGCTCGGACTAGCGGGAGACGAGCAGTACTTC

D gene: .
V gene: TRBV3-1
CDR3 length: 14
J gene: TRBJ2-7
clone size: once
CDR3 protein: CASSPGPGPYEQYF
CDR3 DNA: TGTGCCAGCAGCCCCGGCCCAGGGCCTTACGAGCAGTACTTC

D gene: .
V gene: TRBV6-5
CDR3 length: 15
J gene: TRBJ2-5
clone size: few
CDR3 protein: CASSRGRGYQETQYF
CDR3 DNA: TGTGCCAGCAGTCGGGGACGGGGGTACCAAGAGACCCAGTACTTC

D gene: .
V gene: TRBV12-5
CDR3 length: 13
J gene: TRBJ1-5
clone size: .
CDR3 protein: CASGSGRNQPQHF
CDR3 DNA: TGTGCTAGTGGTTCGGGACGCAATCAGCCCCAGCATTTT

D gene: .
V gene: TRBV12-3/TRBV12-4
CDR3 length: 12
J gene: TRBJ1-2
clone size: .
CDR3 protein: CASRPGLHGYTF
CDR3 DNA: TGTGCCAGCAGACCAGGACTACATGGCTACACCTTC

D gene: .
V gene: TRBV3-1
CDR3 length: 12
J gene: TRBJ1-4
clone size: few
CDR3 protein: CASSQQREKLFF
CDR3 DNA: TGTGCCAGCAGCCAACAAAGAGAAAAACTGTTTTTT

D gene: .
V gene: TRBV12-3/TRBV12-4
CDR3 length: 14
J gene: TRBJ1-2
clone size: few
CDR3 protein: CASSFAGGRYGYTF
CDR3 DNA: TGTGCCAGCAGTTTTGCGGGGGGCAGATATGGCTACACCTTC

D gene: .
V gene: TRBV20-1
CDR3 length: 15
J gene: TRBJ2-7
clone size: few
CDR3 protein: CSAREGPGATYEQYF
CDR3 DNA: TGCAGTGCTAGAGAAGGGCCGGGAGCGACCTACGAGCAGTACTTC

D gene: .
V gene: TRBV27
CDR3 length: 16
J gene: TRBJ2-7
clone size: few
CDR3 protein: CASSLFGTPTSYEQYF
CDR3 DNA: TGTGCCAGCAGTTTATTTGGGACACCCACGTCCTACGAGCAGTACTTC

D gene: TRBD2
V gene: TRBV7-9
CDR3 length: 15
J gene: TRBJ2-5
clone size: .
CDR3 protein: CASSSAGRYQETQYF
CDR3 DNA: TGTGCCAGCAGCTCAGCGGGGAGGTACCAAGAGACCCAGTACTTC

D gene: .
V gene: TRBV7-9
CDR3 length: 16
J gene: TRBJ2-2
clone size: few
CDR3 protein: CASSLLGLANTGELFF
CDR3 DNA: TGTGCCAGCAGCTTATTAGGGCTAGCGAACACCGGGGAGCTGTTTTTT

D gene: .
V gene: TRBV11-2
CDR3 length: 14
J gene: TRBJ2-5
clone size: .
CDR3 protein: CASSPGGLQETQYF
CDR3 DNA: TGTGCCAGCAGCCCCGGCGGTCTCCAAGAGACCCAGTACTTC

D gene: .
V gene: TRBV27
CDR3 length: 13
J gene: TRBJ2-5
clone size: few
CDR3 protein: CASSSLGLETQYF
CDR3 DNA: TGTGCCAGCAGTTCACTAGGGTTGGAGACCCAGTACTTC

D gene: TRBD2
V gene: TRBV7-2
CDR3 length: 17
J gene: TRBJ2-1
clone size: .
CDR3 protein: CASSLTGRTSGYNEQFF
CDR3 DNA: TGTGCCAGCAGCTTAACGGGCAGGACTAGCGGCTACAATGAGCAGTTCTTC

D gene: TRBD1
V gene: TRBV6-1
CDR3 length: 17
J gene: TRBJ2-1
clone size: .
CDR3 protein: CASSRFTGTARNNEQFF
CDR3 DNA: TGTGCCAGCAGTCGCTTTACTGGGACAGCCAGAAACAATGAGCAGTTCTTC

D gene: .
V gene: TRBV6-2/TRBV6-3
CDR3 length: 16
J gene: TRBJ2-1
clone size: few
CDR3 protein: CASSEVDGMGFHEQFF
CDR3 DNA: TGTGCCAGCAGTGAGGTGGACGGGATGGGTTTTCATGAGCAGTTCTTC

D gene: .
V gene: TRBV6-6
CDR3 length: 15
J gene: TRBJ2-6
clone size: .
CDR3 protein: CASIEQGSGANVLTF
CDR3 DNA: TGTGCCAGCATCGAACAGGGCTCTGGGGCCAACGTCCTGACTTTC

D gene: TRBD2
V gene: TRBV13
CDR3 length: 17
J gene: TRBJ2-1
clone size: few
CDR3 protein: CASSRTLAGGPGNEQFF
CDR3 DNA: TGTGCCAGCAGCCGTACTTTAGCGGGGGGGCCGGGGAATGAGCAGTTCTTC

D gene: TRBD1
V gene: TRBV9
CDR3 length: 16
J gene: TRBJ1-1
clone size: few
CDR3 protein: CASSVATSGTGSEAFF
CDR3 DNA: TGTGCCAGCAGCGTAGCTACCTCCGGGACAGGTTCTGAAGCTTTCTTT

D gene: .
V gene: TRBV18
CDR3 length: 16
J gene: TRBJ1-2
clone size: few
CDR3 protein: CASSRTLTGEVRGYTF
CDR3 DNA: TGTGCCAGCTCACGAACCCTGACAGGAGAAGTACGGGGCTACACCTTC

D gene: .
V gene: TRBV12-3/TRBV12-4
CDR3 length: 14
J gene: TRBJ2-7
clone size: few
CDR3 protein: CASSPVGVSYEQYF
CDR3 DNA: TGTGCCAGCAGCCCCGTGGGGGTTTCCTACGAGCAGTACTTC

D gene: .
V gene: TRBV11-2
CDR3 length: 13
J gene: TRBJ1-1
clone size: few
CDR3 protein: CASSDGVNTEAFF
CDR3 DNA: TGTGCCAGCAGCGATGGCGTGAACACTGAAGCTTTCTTT

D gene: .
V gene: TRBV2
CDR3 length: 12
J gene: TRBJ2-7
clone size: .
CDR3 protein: CAGHGLGPEQYF
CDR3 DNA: TGTGCCGGCCACGGATTGGGTCCCGAGCAGTACTTC

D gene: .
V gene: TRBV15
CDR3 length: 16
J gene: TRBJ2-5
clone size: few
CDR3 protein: CATSPRVRTAQETQYF
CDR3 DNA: TGTGCCACCAGCCCCCGGGTGCGGACAGCACAAGAGACCCAGTACTTC

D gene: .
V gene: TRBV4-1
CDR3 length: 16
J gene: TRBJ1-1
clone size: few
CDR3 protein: CASSQEVARGGTEAFF
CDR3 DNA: TGCGCCAGCAGCCAAGAAGTAGCCAGGGGAGGGACTGAAGCTTTCTTT

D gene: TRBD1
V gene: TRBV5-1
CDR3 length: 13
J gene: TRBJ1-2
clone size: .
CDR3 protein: CASSLDRGQRYTF
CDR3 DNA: TGCGCCAGCAGCTTGGACAGGGGGCAACGCTACACCTTC

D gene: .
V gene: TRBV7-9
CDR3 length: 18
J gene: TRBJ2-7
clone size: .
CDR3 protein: CASSSVGGATRGTGEQYF
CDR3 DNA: TGTGCCAGCAGCTCCGTAGGGGGGGCAACCCGTGGGACGGGCGAGCAGTACTTC

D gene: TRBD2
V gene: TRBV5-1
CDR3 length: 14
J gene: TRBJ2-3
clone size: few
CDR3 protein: CASNLAGATDTQYF
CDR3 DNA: TGCGCCAGCAACCTAGCGGGAGCGACAGATACGCAGTATTTT

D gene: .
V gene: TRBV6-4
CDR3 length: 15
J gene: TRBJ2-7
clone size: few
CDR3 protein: CASIHSNGSSYELYF
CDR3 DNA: TGTGCCAGCATACACTCTAACGGGAGCTCCTACGAGCTGTACTTC

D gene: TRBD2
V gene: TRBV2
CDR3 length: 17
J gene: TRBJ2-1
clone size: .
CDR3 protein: CASRYGGAGGSYNEQFF
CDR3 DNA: TGTGCCAGCAGATACGGTGGGGCGGGAGGGTCCTACAATGAGCAGTTCTTC

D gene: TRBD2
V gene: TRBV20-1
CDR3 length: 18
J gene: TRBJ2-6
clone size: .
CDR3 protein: CSASVSSGGVSGANVLTF
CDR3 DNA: TGCAGTGCTAGCGTTTCCAGCGGGGGGGTCTCTGGGGCCAACGTCCTGACTTTC

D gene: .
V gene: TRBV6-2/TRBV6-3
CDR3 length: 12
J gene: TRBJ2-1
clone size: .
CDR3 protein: CASRSRANEQFF
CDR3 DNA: TGTGCCAGCAGGTCGAGGGCTAATGAGCAGTTCTTC

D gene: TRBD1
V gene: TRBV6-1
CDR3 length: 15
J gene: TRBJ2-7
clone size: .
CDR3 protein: CASNKGAARGYEQYF
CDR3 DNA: TGTGCCAGCAATAAGGGGGCGGCCAGGGGCTACGAGCAGTACTTC

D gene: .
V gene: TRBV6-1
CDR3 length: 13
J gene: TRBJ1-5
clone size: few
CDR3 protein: CASSALQWQPQHF
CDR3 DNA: TGTGCCAGCAGTGCACTGCAGTGGCAGCCCCAGCATTTT

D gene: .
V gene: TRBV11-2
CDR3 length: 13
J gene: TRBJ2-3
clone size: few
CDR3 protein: CASSPGPKDTQYF
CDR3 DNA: TGTGCCAGCAGCCCAGGACCCAAGGATACGCAGTATTTT

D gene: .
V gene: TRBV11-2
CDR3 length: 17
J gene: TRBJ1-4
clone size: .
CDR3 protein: CASSPYRSLVTNEKLFF
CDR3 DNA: TGTGCCAGCAGCCCCTATAGGAGTCTAGTCACTAATGAAAAACTGTTTTTT

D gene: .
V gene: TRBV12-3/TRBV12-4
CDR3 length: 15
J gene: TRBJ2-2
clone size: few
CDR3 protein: CASREAGRLTGELFF
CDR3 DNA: TGTGCCAGCAGGGAGGCCGGGCGACTCACCGGGGAGCTGTTTTTT

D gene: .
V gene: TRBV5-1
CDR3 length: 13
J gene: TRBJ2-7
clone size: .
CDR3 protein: CASSSDLVAEQYF
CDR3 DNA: TGCGCCAGCAGCTCCGACCTTGTTGCCGAGCAGTACTTC

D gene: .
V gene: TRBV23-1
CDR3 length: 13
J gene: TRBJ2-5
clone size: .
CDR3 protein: CASSLRNGQTQYF
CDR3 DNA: TGCGCCAGCAGTCTGCGAAACGGCCAGACCCAGTACTTC

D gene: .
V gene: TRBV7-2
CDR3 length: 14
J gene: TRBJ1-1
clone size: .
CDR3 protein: CASSPTRGNTEAFF
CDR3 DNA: TGTGCCAGCAGCCCGACCAGGGGGAACACTGAAGCTTTCTTT

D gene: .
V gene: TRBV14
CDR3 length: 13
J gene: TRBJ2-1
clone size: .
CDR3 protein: CASSPLQPNEQFF
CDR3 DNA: TGTGCCAGCAGCCCTCTTCAACCCAATGAGCAGTTCTTC

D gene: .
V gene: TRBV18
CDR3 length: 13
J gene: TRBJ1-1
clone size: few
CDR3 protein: CASLTGLNTEAFF
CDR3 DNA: TGTGCCAGCTTAACAGGCTTGAACACTGAAGCTTTCTTT

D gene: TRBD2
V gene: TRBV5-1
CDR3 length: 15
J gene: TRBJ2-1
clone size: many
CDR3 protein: CASSVAGGPDNEQFF
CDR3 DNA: TGCGCCAGCAGCGTAGCGGGGGGGCCGGACAATGAGCAGTTCTTC

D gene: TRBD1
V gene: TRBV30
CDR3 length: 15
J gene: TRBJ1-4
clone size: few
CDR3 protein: CAWRKPPTGAEKLFF
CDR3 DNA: TGTGCCTGGAGAAAGCCACCGACAGGGGCTGAAAAACTGTTTTTT